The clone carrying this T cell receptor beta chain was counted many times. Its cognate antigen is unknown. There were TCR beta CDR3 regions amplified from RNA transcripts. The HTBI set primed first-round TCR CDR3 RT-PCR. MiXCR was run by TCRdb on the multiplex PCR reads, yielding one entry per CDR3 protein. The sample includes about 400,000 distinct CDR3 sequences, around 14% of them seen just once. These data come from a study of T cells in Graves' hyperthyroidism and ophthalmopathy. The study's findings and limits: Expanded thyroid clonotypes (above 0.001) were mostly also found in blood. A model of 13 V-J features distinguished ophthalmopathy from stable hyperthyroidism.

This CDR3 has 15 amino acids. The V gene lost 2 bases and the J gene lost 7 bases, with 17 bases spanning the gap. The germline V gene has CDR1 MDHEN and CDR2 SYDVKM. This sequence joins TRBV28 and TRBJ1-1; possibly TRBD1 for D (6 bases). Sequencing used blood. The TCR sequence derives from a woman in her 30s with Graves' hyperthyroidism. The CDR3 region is CASSLPTGSAVEAFF. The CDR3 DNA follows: TGTGCCAGCAGTTTACCCACAGGGTCCGCAGTTGAAGCTTTCTTT.